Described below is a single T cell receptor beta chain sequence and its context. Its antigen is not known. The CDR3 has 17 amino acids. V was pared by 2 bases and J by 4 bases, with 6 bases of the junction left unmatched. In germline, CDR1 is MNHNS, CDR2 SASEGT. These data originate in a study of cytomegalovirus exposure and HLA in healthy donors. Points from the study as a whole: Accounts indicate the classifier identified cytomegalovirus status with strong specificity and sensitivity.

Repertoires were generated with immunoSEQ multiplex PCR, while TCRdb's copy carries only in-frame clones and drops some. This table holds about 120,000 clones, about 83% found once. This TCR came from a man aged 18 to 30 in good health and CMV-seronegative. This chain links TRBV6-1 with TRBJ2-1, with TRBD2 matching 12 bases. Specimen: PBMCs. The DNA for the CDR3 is TGTGCCAGCAGTGAACCCCTAGCGGGGGGGTTGTACAATGAGCAGTTCTTC. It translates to CASSEPLAGGLYNEQFF.